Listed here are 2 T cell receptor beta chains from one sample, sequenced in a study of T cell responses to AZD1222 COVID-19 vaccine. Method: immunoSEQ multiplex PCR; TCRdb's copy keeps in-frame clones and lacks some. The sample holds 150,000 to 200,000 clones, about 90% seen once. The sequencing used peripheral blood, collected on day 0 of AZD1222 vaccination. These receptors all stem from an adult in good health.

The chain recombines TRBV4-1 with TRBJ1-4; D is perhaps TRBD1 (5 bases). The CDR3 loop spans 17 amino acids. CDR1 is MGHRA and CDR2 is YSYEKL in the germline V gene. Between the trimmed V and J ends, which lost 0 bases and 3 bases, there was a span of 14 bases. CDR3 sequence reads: CASSQEGAIRANEKLFF. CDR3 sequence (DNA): TGCGCCAGCAGCCAAGAAGGGGCGATCAGAGCTAATGAAAAACTGTTTTTT.

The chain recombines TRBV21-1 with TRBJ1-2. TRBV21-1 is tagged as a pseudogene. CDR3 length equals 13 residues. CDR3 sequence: CASVEGFPYGYTF. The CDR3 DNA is TGTGCCAGCGTGGAGGGGTTCCCCTATGGCTACACCTTC.